This TCR beta chain was sequenced for a study of T cells in Graves' hyperthyroidism and ophthalmopathy. Overall study results and limits: In simple terms, a model built on 13 V-J features told ophthalmopathy apart from stable hyperthyroidism.

Graves' hyperthyroidism was deemed stable given no ophthalmopathy progression within 18 months. In patients aged 18 to 65, hyperthyroidism was newly diagnosed, with duration under 2 months. Any patient presenting with uncontrolled infection, other autoimmune disease, pregnancy or lactation was left out. This clonotype has at least ten counts. The antigen remains unidentified. TCR beta CDR3 regions were amplified from RNA. HTBI primers were used for first-round RT-PCR of the TCR CDR3. TCRdb re-called the multiplex PCR reads with MiXCR, one entry per CDR3 protein. This table holds over 150,000 distinct CDR3 sequences, 17% found once. Trimming removed 1 base from V and 5 bases from J, with 16 bases in between. Germline values: CDR1 LGHDT, CDR2 YNNKEL (reference sequence). The CDR3 has 16 residues.

The receptor was isolated from a woman aged 45-65 years with Graves' hyperthyroidism. Sequenced: blood. The V and J genes are TRBV3-1 and TRBJ2-3, with D perhaps matching TRBD1 (6 bases). The CDR3 loop reads CASSQARGVFGDTQYF. CDR3 DNA: TGTGCCAGCAGCCAAGCCAGGGGTGTGTTTGGAGATACGCAGTATTTT.